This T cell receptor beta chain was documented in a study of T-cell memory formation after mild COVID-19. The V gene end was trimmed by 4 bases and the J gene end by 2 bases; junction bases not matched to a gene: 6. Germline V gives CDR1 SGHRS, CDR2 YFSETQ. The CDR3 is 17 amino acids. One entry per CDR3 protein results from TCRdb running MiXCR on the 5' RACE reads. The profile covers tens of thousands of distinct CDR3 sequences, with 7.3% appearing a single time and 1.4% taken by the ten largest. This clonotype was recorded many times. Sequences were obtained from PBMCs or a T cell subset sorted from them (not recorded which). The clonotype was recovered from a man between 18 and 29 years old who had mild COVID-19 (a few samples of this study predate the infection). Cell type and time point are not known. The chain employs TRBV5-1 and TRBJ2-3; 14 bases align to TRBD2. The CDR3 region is CASSTGTSGGLTDTQYF. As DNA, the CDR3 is TGCGCCAGCAGCACCGGGACTAGCGGGGGACTCACAGATACGCAGTATTTT. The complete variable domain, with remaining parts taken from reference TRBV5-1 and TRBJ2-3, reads KAGVTQTPRYLIKTRGQQVTLSCSPISGHRSVSWYQQTPGQGLQFLFEYFSETQRNKGNFPGRFSGRQFSNSRSEMNVSTLELGDSALYLCASSTGTSGGLTDTQYFGPGTRLTVL.